Below are 8 T cell receptor beta chains sequenced from a single sample in a study of neurological immune-mediated disorders. Using its own MiXCR run on the 5' RACE reads, TCRdb lists one record per CDR3 protein. The top ten clones hold around 2% of a sample with 55,000 or so distinct CDR3 sequences, 3.5% to 4% of them seen once. Material: CD4+ T cells from blood. The receptor source for this set is a middle-aged woman with multiple sclerosis.

This clonotype has a count of ten or more. Written as DNA, the CDR3 is TGCGCCAGCAGCTTGTCAGGAGGATCCTTCTCCGGGGAGCTGTTTTTT. Residues: CASSLSGGSFSGELFF. The gene calls are TRBV5-1 and TRBJ2-2, with D possibly being TRBD2 (5 bases). CDR1 and CDR2 (germline): SGHRS, YFSETQ. The CDR3 is 16 amino acids. Trimming removed 1 base at V and 6 bases at J, with 16 bases between.

This clonotype has a count of ten or more. V usage is TRBV6-5 and J usage is TRBJ2-3, with unresolved D. V was pared by 8 bases and J by 5 bases, with 14 bases between. CDR3 length: 13 residues. Germline V CDR1 and CDR2: MNHEY, SVGAGI. The CDR3 DNA is TGTGCCAGCGCAGCCGAGAGTAAAGATACGCAGTATTTT. It is translated as CASAAESKDTQYF.

This clonotype has at least ten counts. The CDR3 sequence is CASSSGITIYF. DNA of the CDR3: TGTGCCAGCAGTTCGGGTATCACCATATATTTT. The chain has TRBV6-5 and TRBJ1-3; D is undetermined. Trimming cost V 4 bases and J 9 bases, with 7 bases left between them. CDR1 and CDR2 from the germline V gene are MNHEY and SVGAGI. The CDR3 is made up of 11 amino acids.

This clonotype was seen at least ten times. This sequence joins TRBV2 and TRBJ2-2; D possibly corresponds to TRBD2 (5 bases). The germline V and J ends were trimmed by 8 bases and 6 bases, with 13 bases remaining between them. CDR1 and CDR2 from the germline V gene are SNHLY and FYNNEI. CDR3 length: 13 amino acids. CDR3 region: CASVRAEAGELFF. CDR3 sequence (DNA): TGTGCCAGCGTGCGGGCCGAGGCCGGGGAGCTGTTTTTT.

In this sample, this clonotype turned up many times. The chain links TRBV3-1 to TRBJ1-2, with D tentatively TRBD1 (6 bases). This CDR3 is 14 amino acids long. With 4 bases removed from V and 8 bases from J, the gap between germline ends came to 17 bases. Germline-derived CDR1 and CDR2 are LGHDT and YNNKEL (reference sequence). This CDR3 reads CASSPLGRGHGYTF. CDR3 in DNA: TGTGCCAGCAGCCCCTTAGGCCGGGGGCACGGCTACACCTTC.

In this sample, this clonotype turned up many times. The chain employs TRBV10-3 and TRBJ2-1; no firm D call. Per germline, CDR1 ENHRY and CDR2 SYGVKD. V shed 0 bases and J shed 6 bases, with 6 bases lying between them. This CDR3 has 13 residues. CDR3 bases: TGTGCCATCAGTGAGTCAGGCCCCAATGAGCAGTTCTTC. Its protein is CAISESGPNEQFF.

In this sample, this clonotype turned up many times. CDR3 loop: CSANNQGPEAFF. CDR3 nucleotide sequence: TGCAGTGCTAACAACCAGGGTCCTGAAGCTTTCTTT. The rearrangement uses TRBV20-1 and TRBJ1-1; weak D call: TRBD1 (5 bases). CDR1 is DFQATT, CDR2 SNEGSKA, per germline (reference sequence). The V end was cut by 4 bases, the J end by 6 bases, with 12 bases between. The CDR3 has 12 amino acids.

This clonotype has ten or more counts. CDR3 sequence: CASSWGAGGTEAFF. DNA of the CDR3: TGTGCCAGCAGCTGGGGGGCGGGTGGTACTGAAGCTTTCTTT. V gene TRBV7-3 combines with J gene TRBJ1-1; the D gene is possibly TRBD1 (6 bases). Germline V gene lookup returns CDR1 SGHTA and CDR2 FQGTGA. This CDR3 region has 14 residues. Between the trimmed V and J ends, which lost 4 bases and 5 bases, there was a span of 14 bases.